This T cell receptor (beta chain) is drawn from a study of T cell responses to AZD1222 COVID-19 vaccine. Whole-study findings and limits: Possibly, clonal diversity was underestimated; donors were largely white British and included more females. All repertoire sampling was performed exclusively after the peak T cell response. Spike-specific TCRs gained breadth and depth after people received two AZD1222 doses.

The CDR3 is 13 amino acids. Germline V lookup: CDR1 SQVTM, CDR2 ANQGSEA. The V and J ends lost 8 bases and 5 bases respectively, with 18 bases between them. On this clone: Its antigen is currently unknown.

The method was immunoSEQ multiplex PCR; TCRdb's version includes in-frame clones alone and lacks a portion of them. The sample lists about 180,000 clones, roughly 93% occurring once. The rearrangement uses TRBV29-1 and TRBJ1-1, with D perhaps TRBD1 (6 bases). This clonotype originated in an adult who received the MenACWY meningococcal vaccine as a control. The material sequenced was peripheral blood, taken 28 days after the second dose of the MenACWY control vaccine. The CDR3 DNA sequence: TGCAGCTCCAGCCGGGGGCCCGGAACTGAAGCTTTCTTT. Translating it yields CSSSRGPGTEAFF.